This record covers a single T cell receptor (beta chain). The antigen is not known. One end of the junction is discordant with germline, which a read error may explain. The record originates from a study of response to subunit inactivated influenza vaccine. Each CDR3 protein is one row after TCRdb ran MiXCR on the RT-PCR reads. The sample consists of about 800,000 distinct CDR3 sequences, over 20% of them appearing once. The CDR3 covers 15 residues. CDR1 SEHNR and CDR2 FQNEAQ come from the germline V gene (reference sequence). General study results and limits: The authors put forward the suggestion that each seasonal influenza vaccination may bring in only a limited number of new T cells.

The source was PBMCs from blood, collected 5 days after vaccination. This TCR derives from a man over 45 who received an inactivated influenza vaccine. V gene TRBV7-9 combines with J gene TRBJ2-1; D not resolved. CDR3 nucleotides: TGTGCCAGCCCGGCACTCCCCCTATACTACAATGAGCAGTCCTTC. It encodes CASPALPLYYNEQSF.